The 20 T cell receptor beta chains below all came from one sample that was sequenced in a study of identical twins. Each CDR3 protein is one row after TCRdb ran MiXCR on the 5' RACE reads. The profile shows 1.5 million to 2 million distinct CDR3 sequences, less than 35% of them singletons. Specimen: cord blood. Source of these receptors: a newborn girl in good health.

CDR3 coding DNA: TGCAGCGCTTTGACTAGCGGGGCCTCCGATACGCAGTATTTT. Protein: CSALTSGASDTQYF. This sequence joins TRBV29-1 and TRBJ2-3; 11 positions match TRBD2. CDR1 is SQVTM, CDR2 ANQGSEA, per germline. V was clipped by 7 bases and J by 6 bases; unmatched bases: 9. The CDR3 contains 14 residues.

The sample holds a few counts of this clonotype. Here the CDR3 reads CASSLGRSGNIQYF. The CDR3 DNA is TGTGCCAGCTCATTAGGGCGGTCGGGGAACATTCAGTACTTC. The chain links TRBV5-6 to TRBJ2-1; D perhaps matches TRBD2 (5 bases). The J call is doubtful: the DNA matches TRBJ2-4 better. CDR1 and CDR2 from the germline V gene are SGHDT and YYEEEE. The CDR3 sequence is 14 residues long.

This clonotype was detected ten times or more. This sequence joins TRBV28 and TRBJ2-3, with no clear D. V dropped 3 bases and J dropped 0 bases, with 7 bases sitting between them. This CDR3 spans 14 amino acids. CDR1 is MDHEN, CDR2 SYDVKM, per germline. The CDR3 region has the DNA TGTGCCAGCAGTTTTAGGTCGAGCACAGATACGCAGTATTTT. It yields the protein CASSFRSSTDTQYF.

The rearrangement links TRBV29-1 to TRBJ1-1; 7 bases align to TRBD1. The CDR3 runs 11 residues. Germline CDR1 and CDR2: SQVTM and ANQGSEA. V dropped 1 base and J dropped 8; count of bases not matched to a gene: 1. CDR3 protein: CSVEATGEAFF. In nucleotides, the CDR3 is TGCAGCGTTGAAGCGACAGGGGAAGCTTTCTTT.

CDR3 amino acids: CASSLWVAGKDEQFF. DNA for the CDR3: TGTGCCAGCAGTTTATGGGTAGCGGGGAAAGATGAGCAGTTCTTC. The chain combines TRBV27 with TRBJ2-1, with 8 bases aligning to TRBD2. CDR1 is MNHEY and CDR2 is SMNVEV in the germline V gene (reference sequence). Unmatched junction bases numbered 7, after V lost 1 base and J lost 8 bases. The CDR3 length is 15 residues.

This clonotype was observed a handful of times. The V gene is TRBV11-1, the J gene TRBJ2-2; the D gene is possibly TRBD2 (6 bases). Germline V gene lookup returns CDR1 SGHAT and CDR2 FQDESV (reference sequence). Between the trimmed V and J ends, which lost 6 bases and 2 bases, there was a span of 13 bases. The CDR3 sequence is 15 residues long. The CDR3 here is CASSGGTVNTGELFF. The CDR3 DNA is TGTGCCAGCAGTGGAGGGACGGTAAACACCGGGGAGCTGTTTTTT.

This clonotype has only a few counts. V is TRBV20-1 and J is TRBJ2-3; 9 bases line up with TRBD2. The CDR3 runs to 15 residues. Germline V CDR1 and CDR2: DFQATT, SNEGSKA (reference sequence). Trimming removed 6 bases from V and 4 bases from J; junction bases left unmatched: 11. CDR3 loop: CSAPSSGRGPDTQYF. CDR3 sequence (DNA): TGCAGTGCCCCAAGTAGCGGGAGAGGGCCAGATACGCAGTATTTT.

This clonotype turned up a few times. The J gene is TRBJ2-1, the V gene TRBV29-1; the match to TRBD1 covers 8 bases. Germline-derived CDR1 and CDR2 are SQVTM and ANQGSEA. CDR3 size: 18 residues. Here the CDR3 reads CSTDRDRSTKGPYNEQFF. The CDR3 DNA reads TGCAGTACCGACCGGGACAGGTCCACAAAAGGTCCGTACAATGAGCAGTTCTTC.

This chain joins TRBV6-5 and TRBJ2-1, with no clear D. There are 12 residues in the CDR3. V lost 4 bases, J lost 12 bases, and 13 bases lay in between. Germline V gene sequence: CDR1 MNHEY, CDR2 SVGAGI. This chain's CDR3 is CASSSLLWGQFF. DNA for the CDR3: TGTGCCAGCAGTTCCCTCCTTTGGGGGCAGTTCTTC.

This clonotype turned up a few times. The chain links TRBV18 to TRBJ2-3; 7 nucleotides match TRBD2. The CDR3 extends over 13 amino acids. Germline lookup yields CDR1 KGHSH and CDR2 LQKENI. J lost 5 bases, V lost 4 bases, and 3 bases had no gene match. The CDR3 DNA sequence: TGTGCCAGCTCACGGGCTAGCGGAGATACGCAGTATTTT. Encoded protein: CASSRASGDTQYF.

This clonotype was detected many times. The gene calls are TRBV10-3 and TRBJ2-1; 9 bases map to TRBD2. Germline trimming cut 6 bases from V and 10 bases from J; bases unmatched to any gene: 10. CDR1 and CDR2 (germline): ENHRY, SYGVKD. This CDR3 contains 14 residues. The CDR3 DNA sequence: TGTGCCATCAGAAAGGGACTAGCCGATGACGAGCAGTTCTTC. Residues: CAIRKGLADDEQFF.

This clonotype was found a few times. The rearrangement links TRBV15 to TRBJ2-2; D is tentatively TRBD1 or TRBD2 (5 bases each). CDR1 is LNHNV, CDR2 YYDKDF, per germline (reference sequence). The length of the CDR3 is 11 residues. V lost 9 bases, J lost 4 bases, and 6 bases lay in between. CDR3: CATGTTGELFF. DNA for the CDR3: TGTGCCACTGGGACCACCGGGGAGCTGTTTTTT.

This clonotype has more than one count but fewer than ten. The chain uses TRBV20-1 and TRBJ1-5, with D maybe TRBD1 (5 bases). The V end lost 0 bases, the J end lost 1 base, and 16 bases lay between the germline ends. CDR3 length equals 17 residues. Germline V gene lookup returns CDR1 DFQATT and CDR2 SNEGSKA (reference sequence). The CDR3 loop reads CSARDRYTGPSNQPQHF. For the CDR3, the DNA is TGCAGTGCTAGAGATCGCTACACGGGGCCGAGCAATCAGCCCCAGCATTTT.

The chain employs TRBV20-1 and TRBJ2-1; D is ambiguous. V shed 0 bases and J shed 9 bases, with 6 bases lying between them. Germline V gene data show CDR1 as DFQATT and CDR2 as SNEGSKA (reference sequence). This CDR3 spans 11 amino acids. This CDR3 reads CSARDHTEQFF. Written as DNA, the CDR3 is TGCAGTGCTAGAGATCACACTGAGCAGTTCTTC.

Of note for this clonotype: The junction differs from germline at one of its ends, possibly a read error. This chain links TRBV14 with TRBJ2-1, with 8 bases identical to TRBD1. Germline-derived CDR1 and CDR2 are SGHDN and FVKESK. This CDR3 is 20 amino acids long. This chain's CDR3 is CASSQVRGQAKPPYANKQFF. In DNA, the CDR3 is TGTGCCAGCAGCCAAGTTCGGGGACAGGCCAAGCCTCCCTACGCCAATAAGCAGTTCTTC.

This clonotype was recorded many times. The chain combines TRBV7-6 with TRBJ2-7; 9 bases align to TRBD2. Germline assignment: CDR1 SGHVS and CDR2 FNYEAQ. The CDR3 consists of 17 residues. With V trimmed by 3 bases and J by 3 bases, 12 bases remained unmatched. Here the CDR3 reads CASSFNTGLALIYEQYF. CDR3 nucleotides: TGTGCCAGCAGCTTTAATACAGGACTAGCGCTTATCTACGAGCAGTACTTC.

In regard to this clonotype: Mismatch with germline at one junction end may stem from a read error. The CDR3 here is CSIEGLEGDTQYF. The DNA for the CDR3 is TGCAGCATTGAGGGACTAGAGGGAGATACGCAGTATTTT. This chain connects TRBV29-1 to TRBJ2-3; 8 bases match TRBD2. Germline V gene sequence: CDR1 SQVTM, CDR2 ANQGSEA. The CDR3 spans 13 residues.

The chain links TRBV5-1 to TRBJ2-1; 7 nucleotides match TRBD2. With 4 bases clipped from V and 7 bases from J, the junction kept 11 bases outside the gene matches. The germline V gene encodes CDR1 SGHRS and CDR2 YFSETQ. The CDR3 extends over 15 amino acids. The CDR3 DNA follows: TGCGCCAGCAGCCCCGGACCAGCGGGAAGGAATGAGCAGTTCTTC. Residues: CASSPGPAGRNEQFF.

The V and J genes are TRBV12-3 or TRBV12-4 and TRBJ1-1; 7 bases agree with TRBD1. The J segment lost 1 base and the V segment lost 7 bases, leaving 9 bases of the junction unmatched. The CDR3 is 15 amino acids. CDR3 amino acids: CASTATGYPNTEAFF. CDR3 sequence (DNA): TGTGCCAGCACCGCGACAGGGTATCCGAACACTGAAGCTTTCTTT.

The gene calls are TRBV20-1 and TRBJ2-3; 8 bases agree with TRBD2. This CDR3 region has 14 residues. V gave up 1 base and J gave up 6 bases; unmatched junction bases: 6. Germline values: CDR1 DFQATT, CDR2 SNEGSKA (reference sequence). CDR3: CSARGTSQGDTQYF. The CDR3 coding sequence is TGCAGTGCTAGAGGGACTAGCCAGGGGGATACGCAGTATTTT.